This TCR beta chain was documented in a study of metastatic and nonmetastatic thyroid tumors. Overall study: Repertoire comparison spanned blood and tumor or nodule tissue of malignant and benign thyroid patients. Overall study findings and caveats: Benign nodules reportedly had significantly lower TCR beta diversity than malignant thyroid tumors in blood and tumor.

Thyroid surgery had not been preceded by any treatment in any patient. Looked up from germline, CDR1 is KGHDR and CDR2 is SFDVKD. The CDR3 consists of 16 residues. The V end lost 4 bases, the J end lost 6 bases, and 17 bases lay between the germline ends. In the original processing: Clinicopathological groups supplied CDR3 differences that were used to build a distant-metastasis classifier for papillary thyroid cancer. TCRdb reanalyzed the PCR reads via MiXCR. TCRdb's processing, not the authors' own work, is the source of the V and J calls. The sample includes some 20,000 clones, under 35% of them seen just once. Regarding this clone: Its target is unknown.

The sequenced sample consisted of blood. This chain connects TRBV24-1 to TRBJ2-2; TRBD1 or TRBD2 may be the D gene (5 bases each). The clonotype originates from a female donor with papillary thyroid cancer or a benign thyroid nodule (not recorded which). Some clones in this sample may be carry-over from other donors' samples. CDR3 bases: TGTGCCACCAGTGACCGAGTGGCAGGGACGCCCGGGGAGCTGTTTTTT. Protein: CATSDRVAGTPGELFF.